The clone carrying this T cell receptor beta chain came up a few times. Its target is not known. The data originate from a study of blood T cells in healthy people across ages. Overall study: About one barcoded beta molecule per two T cells was captured by template switching.

Study-level results: When set beside aged donors, long-lived donors presented more naive CD4+ cells and higher diversity. A roughly linear fall in TCR beta diversity per million T cells was seen with increasing age.

A second about 7 to 11 cycle PCR used barcoded and J-beta primers. Any given sample supplied a minimum of 2.5 million CDR3-containing paired-end reads. TCRdb re-called the 5' RACE reads with MiXCR, one entry per CDR3 protein. The sample shows about 1.1 million distinct CDR3 sequences, more than 30% of them seen only once. This CDR3 is 13 amino acids long. Germline V gene lookup returns CDR1 PRHDT and CDR2 FYEKMQ (reference sequence). Trimming removed 1 base at V and 13 bases at J, with 14 bases between. Sequenced sample: blood. This sequence originates from a young man in good health. J is TRBJ2-1 and V is TRBV13, with D perhaps assigned TRBD1 or TRBD2 (5 bases each). The CDR3 bases are TGTGCCAGCAGCTTAGACACAGGAGGAAACCAGTTCTTC. Protein sequence: CASSLDTGGNQFF.